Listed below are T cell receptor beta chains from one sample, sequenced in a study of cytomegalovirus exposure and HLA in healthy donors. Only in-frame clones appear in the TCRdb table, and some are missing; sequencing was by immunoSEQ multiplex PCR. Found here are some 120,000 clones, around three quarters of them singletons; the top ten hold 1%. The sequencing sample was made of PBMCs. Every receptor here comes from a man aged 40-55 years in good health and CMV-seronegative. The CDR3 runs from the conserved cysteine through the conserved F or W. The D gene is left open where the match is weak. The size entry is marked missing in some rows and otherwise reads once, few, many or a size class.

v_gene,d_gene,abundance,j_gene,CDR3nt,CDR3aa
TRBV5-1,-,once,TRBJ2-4,TGCGCCAGCAGCACGGGGACTGTAGCCAAAAACATTCAGTACTTC,CASSTGTVAKNIQYF
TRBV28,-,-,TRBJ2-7,TGTGCCAGCAGTTTATTGGCTTACGAGCAGTACTTC,CASSLLAYEQYF
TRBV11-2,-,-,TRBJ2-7,TGTGCCAGCAGCTCCGCCTACGAGCAGTACTTC,CASSSAYEQYF
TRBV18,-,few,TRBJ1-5,TGTGCCAGCTCCGCAGGGCCCAATCAGCCCCAGCATTTT,CASSAGPNQPQHF
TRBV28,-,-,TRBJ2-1,TGTGCCAGCAGTTTATCGGGAAATGAGCAGTTCTTC,CASSLSGNEQFF
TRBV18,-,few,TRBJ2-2,TGTGCCAGCTCACTAATGACAGAGACCGGGGAGCTGTTTTTT,CASSLMTETGELFF
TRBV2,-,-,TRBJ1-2,TGTGCCAGCAGTGAAGGGGCAGGGAACGGCTACACCTTC,CASSEGAGNGYTF
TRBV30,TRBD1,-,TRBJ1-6,TGTGCCTGGACGACAGGGGCGGGTTCACCCCTCCACTTT,CAWTTGAGSPLHF
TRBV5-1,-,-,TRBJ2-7,TGCGCCAGCAGTCCCCTAGAAAAAAGCGAGCAGTACTTC,CASSPLEKSEQYF
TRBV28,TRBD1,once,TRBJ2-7,TGTGCCAGCAGTACCCAACAGGGGCCCCGGAGGTACGAGCAGTACTTC,CASSTQQGPRRYEQYF
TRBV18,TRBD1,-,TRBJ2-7,TGTGCCAGCTCACCCCAGACAGGGGGCGACGAGCAGTACTTC,CASSPQTGGDEQYF
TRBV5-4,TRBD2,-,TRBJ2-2,TGTGCCAGCAGCCCGGGGGGTAGGGGGAACACCGGGGAGCTGTTTTTT,CASSPGGRGNTGELFF
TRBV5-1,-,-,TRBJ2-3,TGCGCCAGCAGCCCGCCGGGGTTGGGCCTCACAGATACGCAGTATTTT,CASSPPGLGLTDTQYF
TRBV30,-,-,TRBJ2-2,TGTGCCTGGAGTATCGGACAATTCGGGGAGCTGTTTTTT,CAWSIGQFGELFF
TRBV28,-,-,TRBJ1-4,TGTGCCAGCAGTTCCCCGGGGGTTCTCGGTACGGAAAAACTGTTTTTT,CASSSPGVLGTEKLFF
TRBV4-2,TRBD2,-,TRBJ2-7,TGTGCCAGCAGCCCGGAAGGACTAGCGGGGGGGAGGAACGAGCAGTACTTC,CASSPEGLAGGRNEQYF
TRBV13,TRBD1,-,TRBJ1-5,TGTGCCAGCAGCTGGGGGACAGGGCGGGGCAATCAGCCCCAGCATTTT,CASSWGTGRGNQPQHF